This is a list of T cell receptor beta chains from one sample in a study of beta chain features in type 1 diabetes. TCRdb's copy holds only in-frame clones and misses some; the assay was immunoSEQ multiplex PCR. The sample gives 400,000 to 450,000 clones, over 11% of which show up once; roughly 0.036% is in the top ten. Sequencing used naive CD4+ T cells from blood. The source is a man aged 30-40 years in good health. Each CDR3 is given with its conserved first and last residue. Fields, in order: clone size, V gene, D gene, J gene, CDR3 protein, CDR3 DNA. The D gene is left open where the match is weak. Size is omitted from some rows. Given values are once, few, many or a class for expanded clones.

few	TRBV29-1	-	TRBJ1-1	CSVKNTEAFF	TGCAGCGTTAAGAACACTGAAGCTTTCTTT
-	TRBV4-3	-	TRBJ1-2	CASSPRLDSRYGYTF	TGCGCCAGCAGCCCAAGATTGGACAGCCGCTATGGCTACACCTTC
few	TRBV29-1	TRBD1	TRBJ2-1	CSQGAPYNEQFF	TGCAGCCAGGGGGCGCCCTACAATGAGCAGTTCTTC
few	TRBV5-1	-	TRBJ2-3	CASSLRLPDNPQYF	TGCGCCAGCAGCTTGCGCCTACCTGATAATCCGCAGTATTTT
few	TRBV25-1	-	TRBJ2-7	CASSEYYEQYF	TGTGCCAGCAGTGAATACTACGAGCAGTACTTC
-	TRBV9	-	TRBJ1-6	CASSPDGQTNSPLHF	TGTGCCAGCAGCCCCGACGGGCAGACAAATTCACCCCTCCACTTT
-	TRBV2	-	TRBJ1-1	CASSGGQSNTEAFF	TGTGCCAGCAGTGGCGGACAGTCGAACACTGAAGCTTTCTTT
few	TRBV25-1	-	TRBJ2-3	CASSEYKGTDTQYF	TGTGCCAGCAGTGAATACAAGGGAACAGATACGCAGTATTTT
few	TRBV5-4	-	TRBJ2-4	CASSLRLPGNIQYF	TGTGCCAGCAGCTTGAGGCTGCCTGGGAACATTCAGTACTTC
-	TRBV7-9	-	TRBJ1-1	CASSLNGMGTEAFF	TGTGCCAGCAGCTTAAACGGGATGGGCACTGAAGCTTTCTTT
few	TRBV4-1	-	TRBJ1-3	CASSQDWGAGAGNTIYF	TGCGCCAGCAGCCAAGATTGGGGGGCTGGAGCCGGAAACACCATATATTTT
few	TRBV25-1	-	TRBJ2-3	CASSDLGDTQYF	TGTGCCAGCAGTGATTTAGGGGATACGCAGTATTTT
-	TRBV6-5	-	TRBJ2-5	CASSWGTGPEETQYF	TGTGCCAGCAGTTGGGGGACTGGTCCTGAAGAGACCCAGTACTTC
few	TRBV5-1	-	TRBJ1-2	CASSLAAYEGHGYTF	TGCGCCAGCAGCTTGGCCGCGTACGAAGGTCATGGCTACACCTTC
-	TRBV7-9	-	TRBJ1-1	CASSQEGNGEAFF	TGTGCCAGCAGCCAAGAGGGGAACGGTGAAGCTTTCTTT
-	TRBV29-1	-	TRBJ1-5	CSVGAGNQPQHF	TGCAGCGTTGGGGCAGGAAATCAGCCCCAGCATTTT
few	TRBV6-5	TRBD1	TRBJ2-1	CASSYSNRGRLKEQFF	TGTGCCAGCAGTTACTCGAACAGGGGTAGATTAAAGGAGCAGTTCTTC
few	TRBV10-2	-	TRBJ2-7	CASSERARGRSYEQYF	TGCGCCAGCAGTGAGCGAGCCAGGGGACGATCCTACGAGCAGTACTTC
-	TRBV29-1	-	TRBJ2-1	CSVEEGTHNEQFF	TGCAGCGTTGAAGAAGGCACCCACAATGAGCAGTTCTTC
-	TRBV29-1	-	TRBJ2-5	CSVEVPGVGPPRAETQYF	TGCAGCGTTGAAGTCCCGGGGGTCGGACCCCCTCGGGCTGAGACCCAGTACTTC
few	TRBV12-5	-	TRBJ2-5	CASGIGGGETQYF	TGTGCTAGTGGTATCGGGGGAGGCGAGACCCAGTACTTC
-	TRBV29-1	-	TRBJ1-1	CSADLGWWDTEAFF	TGCAGCGCCGACCTGGGATGGTGGGACACTGAAGCTTTCTTT
-	TRBV4-3	-	TRBJ2-3	CASSQGGATTDTQYF	TGCGCCAGCAGCCAAGGTGGAGCAACCACAGATACGCAGTATTTT
-	TRBV4-2	-	TRBJ1-5	CASSQDSGNQPQHF	TGTGCCAGCAGCCAAGATAGCGGGAATCAGCCCCAGCATTTT
-	TRBV6-5	-	TRBJ2-3	CASSWADTQYF	TGTGCCAGCAGTTGGGCAGATACGCAGTATTTT
-	TRBV9	-	TRBJ1-1	CASSVERDTEAFF	TGTGCCAGCAGCGTAGAGAGGGACACTGAAGCTTTCTTT
few	TRBV4-1	-	TRBJ1-2	CASSQFVINYGYTF	TGCGCCAGCAGCCAATTTGTCATAAACTATGGCTACACCTTC
few	TRBV30	-	TRBJ1-2	CAWSSGGNGYTF	TGTGCCTGGAGTTCGGGGGGCAATGGCTACACCTTC
few	TRBV6-5	TRBD1	TRBJ1-1	CASNRGRENTEAFF	TGTGCCAGCAACAGGGGACGGGAGAACACTGAAGCTTTCTTT
-	TRBV5-1	-	TRBJ2-5	CASSLAREETQYF	TGCGCCAGCAGCTTGGCGAGGGAGGAGACCCAGTACTTC
few	TRBV27	-	TRBJ2-7	CASSLSFAYEQYF	TGTGCCAGCAGTTTATCTTTCGCCTACGAGCAGTACTTC
few	TRBV29-1	TRBD2	TRBJ2-1	CSVEAQLAEHYNEQFF	TGCAGCGTTGAAGCCCAACTAGCGGAACATTACAATGAGCAGTTCTTC
few	TRBV4-2	-	TRBJ1-1	CASSQGGQNTEAFF	TGTGCCAGCAGCCAAGGTGGACAGAACACTGAAGCTTTCTTT
-	TRBV29-1	-	TRBJ2-3	CSVRASGVDTQYF	TGCAGCGTTAGGGCAAGTGGGGTGGATACGCAGTATTTT
-	TRBV30	-	TRBJ2-2	CAWSVFGSGELFF	TGTGCCTGGAGTGTATTCGGCAGCGGGGAGCTGTTTTTT
-	TRBV11-3	-	TRBJ2-2	CASSFVHTGELFF	TGTGCCAGCAGCTTTGTTCACACCGGGGAGCTGTTTTTT
-	TRBV4-3	TRBD2	TRBJ2-1	CASSQDPSGASSYNEQFF	TGCGCCAGCAGCCAAGACCCTAGCGGGGCCAGCTCCTACAATGAGCAGTTCTTC
few	TRBV9	TRBD1	TRBJ1-2	CASSVGDRVGYGYTF	TGTGCCAGCAGCGTAGGGGACAGGGTTGGCTATGGCTACACCTTC
many	TRBV29-1	-	TRBJ2-3	CSATRGSTDTQYF	TGCAGCGCCACCAGGGGAAGCACAGATACGCAGTATTTT
few	TRBV10-3	-	TRBJ1-1	CAAAGLNTEAFF	TGTGCCGCCGCAGGGTTGAACACTGAAGCTTTCTTT
-	TRBV7-2	-	TRBJ2-5	CASSQGTQGGRQETQYF	TGTGCCAGCAGCCAAGGGACACAGGGAGGGAGGCAAGAGACCCAGTACTTC
few	TRBV30	-	TRBJ2-3	CAWGSTDTQYF	TGTGCCTGGGGCAGCACAGATACGCAGTATTTT
-	TRBV5-6	-	TRBJ2-7	CASSLLTTYEQYF	TGTGCCAGCAGCTTGCTGACTACCTACGAGCAGTACTTC
few	TRBV4-1	-	TRBJ2-3	CASSQRLTQYF	TGCGCCAGCAGCCAGCGTCTTACGCAGTATTTT
-	TRBV7-8	TRBD1	TRBJ2-3	CASSFRDRVTDTQYF	TGTGCCAGCAGCTTCCGGGACAGGGTGACGGATACGCAGTATTTT
-	TRBV9	TRBD2	TRBJ2-5	CASSPSAGESIETQYF	TGTGCCAGCAGCCCCAGCGCGGGGGAAAGTATAGAGACCCAGTACTTC
few	TRBV29-1	-	TRBJ1-4	CSVVKATNEKLFF	TGCAGCGTTGTCAAAGCAACTAATGAAAAACTGTTTTTT
few	TRBV7-2	TRBD2	TRBJ2-1	CASSPTSGYVSFQFF	TGTGCCAGCAGCCCGACTAGCGGGTACGTCTCTTTCCAGTTCTTC
-	TRBV25-1	TRBD2	TRBJ2-3	CASTSGGPRDQYF	TGTGCCAGCACTAGCGGGGGGCCCCGGGATCAGTATTTT